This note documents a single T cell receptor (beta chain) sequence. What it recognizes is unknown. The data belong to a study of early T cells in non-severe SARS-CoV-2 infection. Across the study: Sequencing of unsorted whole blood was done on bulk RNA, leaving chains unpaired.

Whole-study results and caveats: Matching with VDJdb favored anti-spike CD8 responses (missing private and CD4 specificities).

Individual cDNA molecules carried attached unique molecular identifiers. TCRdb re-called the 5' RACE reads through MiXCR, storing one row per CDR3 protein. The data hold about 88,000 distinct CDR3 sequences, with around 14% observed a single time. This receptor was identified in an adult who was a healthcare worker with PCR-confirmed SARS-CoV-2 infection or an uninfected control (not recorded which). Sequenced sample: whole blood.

The CDR3 region is CASTITGVGTSGGDEQFF. The CDR3 region has the DNA TGTGCCAGCACCATCACAGGGGTTGGCACTAGCGGAGGTGATGAGCAGTTCTTC. The chain links TRBV28 to TRBJ2-1; weak D call: TRBD2 (8 bases). The CDR3 has 18 amino acids. V was shortened by 7 bases and J by 8 bases, with 30 bases between the two germline ends. CDR1 is MDHEN and CDR2 is SYDVKM in the germline V gene.